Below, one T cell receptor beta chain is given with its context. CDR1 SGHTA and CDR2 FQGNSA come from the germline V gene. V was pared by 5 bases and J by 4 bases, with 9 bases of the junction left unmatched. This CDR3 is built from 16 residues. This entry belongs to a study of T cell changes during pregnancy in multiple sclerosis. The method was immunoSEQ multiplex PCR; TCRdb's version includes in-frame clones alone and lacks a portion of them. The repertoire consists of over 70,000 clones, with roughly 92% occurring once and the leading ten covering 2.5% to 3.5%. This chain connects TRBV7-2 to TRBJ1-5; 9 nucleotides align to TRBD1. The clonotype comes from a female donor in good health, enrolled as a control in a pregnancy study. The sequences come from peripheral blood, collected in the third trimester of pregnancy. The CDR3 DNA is TGTGCCAGCAGCCATTTACAGGGGGCTGTAAATCAGCCCCAGCATTTT. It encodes CASSHLQGAVNQPQHF. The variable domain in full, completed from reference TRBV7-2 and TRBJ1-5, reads GAGVSQSPSNKVTEKGKDVELRCDPISGHTALYWYRQSLGQGLEFLIYFQGNSAPDKSGLPSDRFSAERTGGSVSTLTIQRTQQEDSAVYLCASSHLQGAVNQPQHFGDGTRLSIL.